What follows is one TCR beta chain and its context. Its antigen is not known. This specimen belongs to a study of radiotherapy plus CTLA-4 blockade in lung cancer. The data were produced by immunoSEQ multiplex PCR, yet TCRdb's version contains in-frame clones alone and is incomplete. The repertoire has some 100,000 clones, about four fifths of them found once; the top ten carry more than 14%. Study results and limitations: TCR clones of tumor origin grew in blood after radiotherapy plus ipilimumab.

Germline CDR1 SGHRS, CDR2 YFSETQ. Trimming took 4 bases from V and 4 from J, leaving 9 bases between them. This CDR3 is 13 amino acids long. V and J are TRBV5-1 and TRBJ1-5; D not certain. The receptor's source is a human donor with non-small cell lung cancer that progressed on radiotherapy plus ipilimumab. The input for sequencing was peripheral blood, taken from a patient treated with radiotherapy plus ipilimumab. The CDR3 DNA reads as TGCGCCAGCAGCCCGGACGGGAATCAGCCCCAGCATTTT. Translation: CASSPDGNQPQHF.